This T cell receptor (beta chain) was recovered during a study of T cell responses to AZD1222 COVID-19 vaccine. Study summary: Researchers grouped second doses given at about 4 or about 12 weeks into one pool. General study points: The study identified only five or six AZD1222 recipients as seropositive at baseline. Targeting of unmutated variant regions was reportedly seen in nearly half of spike-specific TCRs. Vaccine-associated CD4 TCRs ranged over spike, dominating at 160-218 and 743-854.

Trimming took 6 bases from V and 6 from J, leaving 9 bases between them. The length of the CDR3 is 12 residues. Germline V gene data show CDR1 as KGHDR and CDR2 as SFDVKD. With regard to this clone: Its antigen remains unknown.

TCRdb's table, derived via immunoSEQ multiplex PCR, lists solely in-frame clones and lacks some. The sample contains around 130,000 clones, 70% to 90% of which appear only once. The V gene is TRBV24-1, the J gene TRBJ2-3; D is unresolved. The sequence was obtained from an adult in good health. The input for sequencing was peripheral blood, taken on day 0 of AZD1222 vaccination. Here the CDR3 reads CATSSPSDTQYF. CDR3 bases: TGTGCCACCAGTAGCCCATCGGATACGCAGTATTTT.